This passage covers 6 T cell receptor beta chains from one sample sequenced in a study of regulatory and conventional T cells in RAG deficiency. Generated by immunoSEQ multiplex PCR, the TCRdb table keeps only in-frame clones and is missing some. This sample carries some 7,700 clones, roughly 92% of them seen once, and the ten largest clones take 1.5%. Blood CD4+ CD25-high CD127-low regulatory T cells supplied the genomic DNA template. The same data also went into a second study, on regulatory T cells. That paper adds: The primer mix had 52 TRBV and 13 TRBJ primers.

Specimen: CD127- CD25+ CD4+ Tregs sorted from blood. The receptor set was obtained from a human donor in good health.

This clone was counted once. This chain links TRBV7-5 with TRBJ2-1; the D call of TRBD1 is as the table states it, not checked on the DNA. TRBV7-5 is a pseudogene. This CDR3 comprises 12 residues. The CDR3 region has the DNA TGTGCCAGAAGCTTAGTCTGGGGCACCCCCTTCTTC. This encodes CARSLVWGTPFF.

The chain is built from TRBV7-2 and TRBJ2-7; TRBD2 matches at 8 bases. The CDR3 loop spans 15 amino acids. Germline trimming cut 3 bases from V and 4 bases from J; bases unmatched to any gene: 8. Germline assignment: CDR1 SGHTA and CDR2 FQGNSA. The CDR3 nucleotides read TGTGCCAGCAGCTTCGGGGGGGCAATGGGATACGAGCAGTACTTC. It encodes CASSFGGAMGYEQYF.

The rearrangement uses TRBV9 and TRBJ2-3; unclear D gene. Germline assignment: CDR1 SGDLS and CDR2 YYNGEE. The CDR3 covers 14 residues. Trimming removed 0 bases at V and 0 bases at J, with 5 bases between. The chain's CDR3 is CASSVAGSTDTQYF. Written as DNA, the CDR3 is TGTGCCAGCAGCGTAGCGGGTAGCACAGATACGCAGTATTTT.

In DNA, the CDR3 is TGTGCCAGTACCCCAAGGAGGAGGACAGGGGGCTCTGGCTACACCTTC. Amino acids: CASTPRRRTGGSGYTF. The J gene is TRBJ1-2, the V gene TRBV19; 11 bases align to TRBD1. V lost 7 bases to trimming and J lost 7 bases; unmatched junction nucleotides: 14. The CDR3 consists of 16 residues. Per germline, CDR1 LNHDA and CDR2 SQIVND (reference sequence).

The chain has TRBV5-5 and TRBJ2-7, with TRBD1 matching 7 bases. Germline V lookup: CDR1 SGHKS, CDR2 YYEKEE (reference sequence). This CDR3 has 15 residues. Trimming removed 6 bases from V and 2 bases from J; junction bases left unmatched: 11. The CDR3 sequence is CASTSSRDSPYEQYF. The CDR3 nucleotides read TGTGCCAGCACCTCCTCCCGGGACAGCCCCTACGAGCAGTACTTC.

With respect to this clone: Other DNA sequences in this specimen translate into the identical CDR3. V usage is TRBV6-6 and J usage is TRBJ2-1, with D perhaps TRBD1 (6 bases). The CDR3 contains 15 residues. V shed 7 bases and J shed 4 bases, with 17 bases lying between them. Germline V gene data show CDR1 as MNHNY and CDR2 as SVGAGI (reference sequence). The CDR3 bases are TGTGCCAGCACCACAGGACAGAGAATTTACAATGAGCAGTTCTTC. As protein: CASTTGQRIYNEQFF.